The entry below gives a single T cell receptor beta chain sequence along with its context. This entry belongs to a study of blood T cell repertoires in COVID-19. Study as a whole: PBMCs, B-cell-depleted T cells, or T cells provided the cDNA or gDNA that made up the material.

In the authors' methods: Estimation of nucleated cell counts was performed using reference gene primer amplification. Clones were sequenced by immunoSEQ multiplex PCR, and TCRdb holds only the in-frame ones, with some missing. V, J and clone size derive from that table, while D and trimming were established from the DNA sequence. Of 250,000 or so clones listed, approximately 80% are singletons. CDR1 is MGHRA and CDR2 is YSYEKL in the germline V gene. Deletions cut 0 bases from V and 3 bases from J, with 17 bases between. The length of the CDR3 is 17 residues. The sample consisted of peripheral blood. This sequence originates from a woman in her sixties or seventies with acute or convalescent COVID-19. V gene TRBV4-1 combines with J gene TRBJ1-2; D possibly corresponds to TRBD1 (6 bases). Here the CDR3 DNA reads TGCGCCAGCAGCCAAGATCGAGGGGGAGCGGATGACTATGGCTACACCTTC. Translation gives CASSQDRGGADDYGYTF.